This T cell receptor beta chain is from a study of T cell responses to AZD1222 COVID-19 vaccine. Study-level results: Baseline seropositivity occurred in only a handful of AZD1222 recipients. The donor group comprised mostly white British people and more females; the analysis possibly underestimated clonal diversity.

The CDR3 is made up of 14 amino acids. The germline V gene encodes CDR1 MDHEN and CDR2 SYDVKM. The V end lost 6 bases, the J end lost 0 bases, and 8 bases lay between the germline ends. This clone was seen once. Its antigen is unidentified. Produced via immunoSEQ multiplex PCR; TCRdb's table is partial and in-frame only. The sample contains 150,000 to 200,000 clones, almost 90% of which appear only once. The sequencing here drew on peripheral blood, taken 28 days after the second AZD1222 dose. The rearrangement uses TRBV28 and TRBJ1-4; D is ambiguous. This receptor was obtained from an adult who received the AZD1222 COVID-19 vaccine. The CDR3 region is CASSSFATNEKLFF. CDR3 nucleotides: TGTGCCAGCAGCTCTTTCGCAACTAATGAAAAACTGTTTTTT.